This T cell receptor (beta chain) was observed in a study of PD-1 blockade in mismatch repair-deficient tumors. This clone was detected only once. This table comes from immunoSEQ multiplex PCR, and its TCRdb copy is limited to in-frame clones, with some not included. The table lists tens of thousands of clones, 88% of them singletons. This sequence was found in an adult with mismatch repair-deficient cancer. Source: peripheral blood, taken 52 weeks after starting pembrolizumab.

The DNA for the CDR3 is TGTGCCAGCAGCTTTGGTCGGCAGGGCCTCTATGGCTACACCTTC. Residues: CASSFGRQGLYGYTF. The chain combines TRBV7-9 with TRBJ1-2; weak D call: TRBD1 (5 bases). The CDR3 totals 15 residues. Trimming left V 3 bases short and J 4 bases short, with 15 bases between. Germline CDR1 is SEHNR and CDR2 is FQNEAQ (reference sequence).